The 30 T cell receptor beta chains given below trace back to one sample, sequenced in a study of blood T cells in healthy people across ages (dated by TCRdb to the mid-2010s). The library was built by means of 5' RACE. TCRdb shows the sequencer as Illumina HiSeq 2500. A second PCR of about 6 to 12 cycles was run with a J-beta primer mix and a sample-barcoded 5' primer. The public reads were run again by TCRdb, first through fastp at Q25 and then through MiXCR, and only productive beta chains were kept. Each CDR3 protein gets just one entry, which takes the most common genes and DNA from the rows behind it. The sample table records about 280,000 distinct CDR3 sequences; 25% to 30% of these occur just once. Approximately 30% of the sample is held by the ten biggest clonotypes. The material sequenced was blood. The source of these receptors is a woman in her 70s in good health.

This chain uses TRBV5-1 with TRBJ2-7, with 11 bases lining up with TRBD2. The DNA end is a closer match to TRBJ2-1, so the J assignment may be wrong. This CDR3 spans 17 amino acids. Germline-derived CDR1 and CDR2 are SGHRS and YFSETQ. The CDR3 DNA is TGCGCCAGCAGCCCGGCCCCCCTAGCGGGAGGCCTAAATGAGCAGTTCTTC. Protein: CASSPAPLAGGLNEQFF.

The CDR3 region is CASSQDWGGEQFF. The DNA of the CDR3 is TGCGCCAGCAGCCAAGACTGGGGTGGTGAGCAGTTCTTC. The chain couples TRBV4-3 to TRBJ2-5; D is unresolved. The J call may be incorrect, as the DNA end agrees better with TRBJ2-1. The CDR3 length is 13 residues. Germline V gene lookup returns CDR1 LGHNA and CDR2 YSLEER.

The chain is built from TRBV6-6 and TRBJ2-1; the D is unclear. V was clipped by 2 bases and J by 9 bases, with 11 bases between them. The CDR3 loop spans 13 amino acids. Germline CDR1 and CDR2: MNHNY and SVGAGI (reference sequence). CDR3: CASSYGPTSEQFF. The CDR3 coding sequence is TGTGCCAGCAGTTACGGGCCGACCAGTGAGCAGTTCTTC.

This clonotype was recorded many times. CDR3 in amino acids: CASSLGTGGQPQHF. CDR3 coding DNA: TGCGCCAGCAGCTTGGGGACAGGGGGTCAGCCCCAGCATTTT. V and J are TRBV5-1 and TRBJ1-5; TRBD1 matches 10 bases. The CDR3 length is 14 residues. CDR1 and CDR2 from the germline V gene are SGHRS and YFSETQ. With V trimmed by 0 bases and J by 6 bases, 0 bases remained unmatched.

CDR3 sequence: CASSPLSSGSGDEQYV. The CDR3 DNA reads TGTGCCAGCTCACCACTATCTAGCGGGAGTGGAGACGAGCAGTACGTC. The rearrangement links TRBV18 to TRBJ2-5, with 10 bases that match TRBD2. The DNA matches TRBJ2-7 better at its end, which makes the J call doubtful. Germline loops: CDR1 KGHSH, CDR2 LQKENI. The CDR3 is 16 amino acids.

This clonotype was detected only a few times. The rearrangement links TRBV29-1 to TRBJ2-5; perhaps TRBD2 as D (5 bases). This CDR3 has 13 residues. From germline, CDR1 is SQVTM and CDR2 ANQGSEA. V lost 0 bases and J lost 3, with 8 bases in between. In DNA form, the CDR3 reads TGCAGCGTTGAAGATGGGCGGGAAGAGACCCAGTACTTC. Encoded protein: CSVEDGREETQYF. Variable domain in full (rest from reference TRBV29-1 and TRBJ2-5): SAVISQKPSRDICQRGTSLTIQCQVDSQVTMMFWYRQQPGQSLTLIATANQGSEATYESGFVIDKFPISRPNLTFSTLTVSNMSPEDSSIYLCSVEDGREETQYFGPGTRLLVL.

The chain couples TRBV5-1 to TRBJ2-1; D gene ambiguous. Germline CDR1 and CDR2: SGHRS and YFSETQ. The CDR3 spans 15 residues. V dropped 0 bases and J dropped 5 bases, with 12 bases sitting between them. The CDR3 coding sequence is TGCGCCAGCAGCTTGGCGGTGGTTGCTAACAATGAGCAGTTCTTC. This encodes CASSLAVVANNEQFF. The entire variable domain, with the rest obtained from reference TRBV5-1 and TRBJ2-1, is as follows: KAGVTQTPRYLIKTRGQQVTLSCSPISGHRSVSWYQQTPGQGLQFLFEYFSETQRNKGNFPGRFSGRQFSNSRSEMNVSTLELGDSALYLCASSLAVVANNEQFFGPGTRLTVL.

This clonotype was seen more than once but under ten times. An end of the junction does not agree with germline; a read error may underlie this. V gene TRBV4-2 combines with J gene TRBJ1-5; D not resolved. Looked up from germline, CDR1 is LGHNA and CDR2 is YNFKEQ. The length of the CDR3 is 12 residues. Here the CDR3 reads CASSQVDQSQHF. Written as DNA, the CDR3 is TGTGCCAGCAGCCAAGTGGATCAGTCCCAGCATTTT.

The V and J genes are TRBV6-1 and TRBJ2-7; 11 bases are shared with TRBD1. The CDR3 covers 16 residues. The germline V gene encodes CDR1 MNHNS and CDR2 SASEGT. The J segment lost 2 bases and the V segment lost 11 bases, leaving 14 bases of the junction unmatched. CDR3 nucleotides: TGTGCCGCGGAAGGACAGGGGGCCAGCGGGGCCTACGAGCAGTACTTC. It specifies CAAEGQGASGAYEQYF.

The chain links TRBV5-4 to TRBJ2-6, with a weak D call TRBD2 (6 bases). The V end was cut by 3 bases, the J end by 0 bases, with 10 bases between. This CDR3 contains 16 residues. In germline, CDR1 is SGHNT, CDR2 YYREEE (reference sequence). Written as DNA, the CDR3 is TGTGCCAGCAGCTGGGGACTGTTCTCTGGGGCCAACGTCCTGACTTTC. It translates to CASSWGLFSGANVLTF.

This chain uses TRBV20-1 with TRBJ1-1, with D possibly TRBD1 on 6 matching bases. The CDR3 length is 14 residues. CDR1 is DFQATT and CDR2 is SNEGSKA in the germline V gene (reference sequence). Trimming took off 5 bases at V and 1 base at J, with 14 bases between the two ends. The CDR3 protein is CSARRGQRNTEAFF. As DNA, the CDR3 is TGCAGTGCTCGTCGAGGACAGAGGAACACTGAAGCTTTCTTT.

This chain joins TRBV27 and TRBJ1-1; 8 bases line up with TRBD1. The germline gives CDR1 MNHEY, CDR2 SMNVEV (reference sequence). With 5 bases clipped from V and 4 bases from J, the junction kept 6 bases outside the gene matches. The CDR3 loop spans 14 amino acids. The CDR3 bases are TGTGCCAGCAGTCGATACGACAGGGGCACTGAAGCTTTCTTT. Amino acids: CASSRYDRGTEAFF.

This clonotype was found a few times. V gene TRBV20-1 combines with J gene TRBJ2-1, with 7 bases that match TRBD1. Germline V gene data show CDR1 as DFQATT and CDR2 as SNEGSKA (reference sequence). The CDR3 spans 10 residues. J lost 12 bases, V lost 5 bases, and 4 bases had no gene match. DNA for the CDR3: TGCAGTGCTTGGGACAGCCTGCAGTTCTTC. Protein: CSAWDSLQFF.

This clonotype showed up just a few times. The chain recombines TRBV12-3 or TRBV12-4 with TRBJ2-3; 8 bases agree with TRBD1. J was trimmed by 4 bases and V by 5 bases; bases with no gene match: 8. There are 15 residues in the CDR3. In nucleotides, the CDR3 is TGTGCCAGCAGTGTACAGGGGGGTTTGGCAGATACGCAGTATTTT. This translates into CASSVQGGLADTQYF.

The V and J genes are TRBV28 and TRBJ1-2; possibly TRBD1 for D (5 bases). The germline V gene encodes CDR1 MDHEN and CDR2 SYDVKM. The CDR3 is 14 residues long. V shed 1 base and J shed 4 bases, with 10 bases lying between them. The CDR3 DNA follows: TGTGCCAGCAGTTTATATTCCGGGACCTATGGCTACACCTTC. Residues: CASSLYSGTYGYTF.

V is TRBV21-1 and J is TRBJ2-1; TRBD1 was called by the table and not checked on the DNA. The J call may be faulty, since TRBJ2-5 better matches the DNA end. TRBV21-1 represents a pseudogene. The CDR3 is 14 residues long. CDR3 amino acids: CASSNPHRAETQYF. The CDR3 region has the DNA TGTGCCAGCAGCAACCCTCACAGGGCTGAGACCCAGTACTTC.

Only a few counts were recorded for this clonotype. The gene calls are TRBV7-2 and TRBJ2-3; 9 positions match TRBD2. Per the germline V gene, CDR1 is SGHTA and CDR2 is FQGNSA. CDR3 size: 17 residues. After removal of 4 bases from V and 4 bases from J, the junction contained 12 bases not matched to a gene. This CDR3 is CASSSSPLAGVSDTQYF. The CDR3 DNA reads TGTGCCAGCAGCTCCTCCCCCTTAGCGGGAGTATCAGATACGCAGTATTTT.

This clonotype turned up a few times. This rearrangement joins TRBV7-9 to TRBJ2-5; TRBD2 matches at 9 bases. The J call may not be correct, given that the DNA end is closer to TRBJ2-1. Germline assignment: CDR1 SEHNR and CDR2 FQNEAQ (reference sequence). There are 15 residues in the CDR3. Here the CDR3 DNA reads TGTGCCAGCAGTTCGGTAGCGGGAGTTTCGAATGAGCAGTTCTTC. Its translation: CASSSVAGVSNEQFF.

The chain is built from TRBV20-1 and TRBJ1-2; possibly TRBD1 for D (5 bases). Germline V CDR1 and CDR2: DFQATT, SNEGSKA (reference sequence). The V end lost 1 base, the J end lost 3 bases, and 21 bases lay between the germline ends. The CDR3 extends over 17 amino acids. The CDR3 reads CSARVRQGEAPDYGYTF. The CDR3 DNA reads as TGCAGTGCTAGAGTTCGGCAGGGTGAGGCCCCTGACTATGGCTACACCTTC.

The chain combines TRBV13 with TRBJ2-5; a possible D gene is TRBD2 (5 bases). The end of the DNA is better explained by TRBJ2-7, so the J call may be wrong. The length of the CDR3 is 13 residues. Germline V gene sequence: CDR1 PRHDT, CDR2 FYEKMQ (reference sequence). The CDR3 loop is CASSRSRGYEQYF. The CDR3, as DNA: TGTGCCAGCAGCCGGAGTCGGGGATACGAGCAGTACTTC.

This chain links TRBV5-6 with TRBJ1-1; no clear D gene. CDR1 SGHDT and CDR2 YYEEEE come from the germline V gene. Trimming stripped 0 bases from V and 10 bases from J, with 7 bases between. This CDR3 has 11 amino acids. The CDR3 loop is CASSLGEGAFF. The CDR3 DNA sequence: TGTGCCAGCAGCTTGGGGGAGGGAGCTTTCTTT.

The chain uses TRBV7-9 and TRBJ2-5; 10 nucleotides agree with TRBD2. The closer fit of TRBJ2-7 to the DNA end suggests the J call may be wrong. The CDR3 contains 16 residues. Germline CDR1 and CDR2: SEHNR and FQNEAQ (reference sequence). This chain's CDR3 is CASSPPGLADSYEQYF. As DNA, the CDR3 is TGTGCCAGCAGCCCTCCCGGACTAGCGGACTCCTACGAGCAGTACTTC.

In DNA form, the CDR3 reads TGTGCCAGCAGTGAGGCTAGCGGGATGGAGACCTACTTC. Encoded protein: CASSEASGMETYF. V and J are TRBV6-2 or TRBV6-3 and TRBJ2-7; the match to TRBD2 covers 9 bases. In germline, CDR1 is MNHEY, CDR2 SVGEGT. The CDR3 contains 13 residues. The J segment lost 13 bases and the V segment lost 5 bases, leaving 12 bases of the junction unmatched.

This clonotype was found a few times. This chain joins TRBV7-9 and TRBJ2-1, with 13 bases that match TRBD2. CDR1 is SEHNR, CDR2 FQNEAQ, per germline (reference sequence). The trim removed 6 bases at V and 5 bases at J, leaving 7 bases unmatched. The CDR3 contains 16 residues. CDR3 coding DNA: TGTGCCAGCAGTCCCGGGACTAGCGGGATGAACAATGAGCAGTTCTTC. Translating gives CASSPGTSGMNNEQFF.

As for this clonotype: At one end, the junction sequence differs from germline, possibly due to a read error. The chain combines TRBV28 with TRBJ1-3; D remains unclear. CDR1 and CDR2 (germline): MDHEN, SYDVKM. The CDR3 contains 16 residues. The CDR3, as DNA: TGTGCCAGCAGTTCCAACGGACGGATCTCTGGAAACACCGTATATTTT. Translation gives CASSSNGRISGNTVYF.

This clonotype was detected only a few times. This chain connects TRBV19 to TRBJ2-5; D may be TRBD2 (5 bases). Between the trimmed V and J ends, which lost 1 base and 7 bases, there was a span of 22 bases. CDR3 length: 17 amino acids. Germline values: CDR1 LNHDA, CDR2 SQIVND (reference sequence). The CDR3 here is CASSIGEGLLSAGTQYF. In DNA, the CDR3 is TGTGCCAGTAGTATAGGGGAAGGGCTACTTTCGGCGGGGACCCAGTACTTC. The complete variable domain, with remaining parts taken from reference TRBV19 and TRBJ2-5, reads DGGITQSPKYLFRKEGQNVTLSCEQNLNHDAMYWYRQDPGQGLRLIYYSQIVNDFQKGDIAEGYSVSREKKESFPLTVTSAQKNPTAFYLCASSIGEGLLSAGTQYFGPGTRLLVL.

In this sample, this clonotype turned up a few times. The rearrangement links TRBV6-5 to TRBJ1-6; a possible D gene is TRBD1 (6 bases). Trimming left V 8 bases short and J 7 bases short, with 18 bases between. Germline lookup yields CDR1 MNHEY and CDR2 SVGAGI. The CDR3 totals 15 residues. DNA of the CDR3: TGTGCCAGCGGGGGCAGCGGACGGCTGAATTCACCCCTCCACTTT. Residues: CASGGSGRLNSPLHF.

Only a few counts were recorded for this clonotype. V gene TRBV5-1 combines with J gene TRBJ2-5, with D maybe TRBD2 (5 bases). This CDR3 region has 17 residues. V was shortened by 0 bases and J by 5 bases, with 20 bases between the two germline ends. The germline gives CDR1 SGHRS, CDR2 YFSETQ. The CDR3 nucleotides read TGCGCCAGCAGCTTGGGGGGTGCGAACAAGCCGGGGGAGACCCAGTACTTC. Amino acids: CASSLGGANKPGETQYF.

V gene TRBV7-8 combines with J gene TRBJ1-1, with D possibly matching TRBD1 (6 bases). V was cut by 1 base and J by 10 bases, with 25 bases left in between. The CDR3 contains 17 residues. Germline V gene lookup returns CDR1 SGHVS and CDR2 FQNEAQ. The CDR3 bases are TGTGCCAGCAGCTTAGGTCGGCCAGGGGCCAGGAACGCTGGAGCTTTCTTT. This gives the protein CASSLGRPGARNAGAFF. The full variable domain, its missing parts supplied by reference TRBV7-8 and TRBJ1-1, is GAGVSQSPRYKVAKRGQDVALRCDPISGHVSLFWYQQALGQGPEFLTYFQNEAQLDKSGLPSDRFFAERPEGSVSTLKIQRTQQEDSAVYLCASSLGRPGARNAGAFFGQGTRLTVV.

The chain combines TRBV28 with TRBJ2-1, with D possibly TRBD2 on 6 matching bases. Deletions cut 4 bases from V and 6 bases from J, with 16 bases between. Per germline, CDR1 MDHEN and CDR2 SYDVKM. The length of the CDR3 is 15 residues. The CDR3 DNA follows: TGTGCCAGCAGTTCTAATGGAGGAGGGCTCAATGAGCAGTTCTTC. It is translated as CASSSNGGGLNEQFF.